The sequence of this T cell receptor beta chain was determined in a study of cytomegalovirus exposure and HLA in healthy donors. About the study: The same platform used for the roughly 610 first-cohort repertoires was also used for the 90 to 150 validation repertoires, as a later analysis reported. Study observations and caveats: In a later analysis, first-cohort TCR clusters were found to tend to co-occur in the approximately 120 validation repertoires. The classifier was said to identify cytomegalovirus status with high specificity and sensitivity.

This CDR3 comprises 17 residues. The V gene end was trimmed by 2 bases and the J gene end by 5 bases; junction bases not matched to a gene: 9. The V gene's germline CDR1 is SGHTA and CDR2 FQGTGA. A word on this clone: Antigen unknown.

Some clones are missing from TCRdb's copy, which holds only in-frame ones; the method was immunoSEQ multiplex PCR. The data show over 110,000 clones, around nine tenths seen once. Among the 110 or so subjects of the validation cohort, separate from the approximately 700-subject first cohort, were the donors. The clonotype originates from a man younger than 35 in good health and CMV-seropositive. Sequenced material: PBMCs. The chain carries TRBV7-3 and TRBJ2-5; 12 bases fit TRBD2. CDR3 sequence: CASSLGLAGGLEETQYF. The CDR3 DNA follows: TGTGCCAGCAGCTTAGGGCTAGCGGGAGGGTTGGAGGAGACCCAGTACTTC.